The 2 T cell receptor beta chains below come from one sample, sequenced in a study of blood T cell repertoires in COVID-19. TCRdb's copy holds only in-frame clones and misses some; the assay was immunoSEQ multiplex PCR. The profile shows about 100,000 clones, 85% of them singletons. Source material: peripheral blood. The receptors were sampled from a man aged 50-60 years with active or convalescent COVID-19.

This chain's CDR3 is CASSPNTGVGDTQYF. CDR3 in DNA: TGTGCCAGCTCACCCAATACGGGAGTGGGAGATACGCAGTATTTT. The chain employs TRBV18 and TRBJ2-3; tentative D call: TRBD2 (6 bases). Trimming shortened V by 3 bases and J by 5 bases, and 15 bases separated the two germline ends. There are 15 residues in the CDR3. The germline V gene encodes CDR1 KGHSH and CDR2 LQKENI.

This rearrangement joins TRBV28 to TRBJ2-5; weak D call: TRBD2 (5 bases). CDR3 size: 15 residues. The germline V and J ends were trimmed by 3 bases and 5 bases, with 16 bases remaining between them. Per the germline V gene, CDR1 is MDHEN and CDR2 is SYDVKM. CDR3 sequence: CASSLSAGRGETQYF. The CDR3 nucleotides read TGTGCCAGCAGTTTGTCTGCAGGAAGAGGGGAGACCCAGTACTTC.